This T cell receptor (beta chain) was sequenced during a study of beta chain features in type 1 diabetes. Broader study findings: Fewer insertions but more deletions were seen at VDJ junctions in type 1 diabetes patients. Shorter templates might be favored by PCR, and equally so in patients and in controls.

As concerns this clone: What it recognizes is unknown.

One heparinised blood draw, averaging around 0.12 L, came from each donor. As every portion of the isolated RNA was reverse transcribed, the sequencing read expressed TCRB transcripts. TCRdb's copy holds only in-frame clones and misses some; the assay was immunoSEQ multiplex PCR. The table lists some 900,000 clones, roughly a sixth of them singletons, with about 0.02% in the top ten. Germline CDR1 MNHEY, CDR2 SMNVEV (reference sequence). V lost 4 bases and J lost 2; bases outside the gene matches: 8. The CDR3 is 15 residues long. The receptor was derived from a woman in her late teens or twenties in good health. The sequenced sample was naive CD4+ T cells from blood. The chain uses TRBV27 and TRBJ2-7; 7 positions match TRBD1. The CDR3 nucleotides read TGTGCCAGCAGTTACCGGGACAGTAGTCCCTACGAGCAGTACTTC. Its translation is CASSYRDSSPYEQYF.